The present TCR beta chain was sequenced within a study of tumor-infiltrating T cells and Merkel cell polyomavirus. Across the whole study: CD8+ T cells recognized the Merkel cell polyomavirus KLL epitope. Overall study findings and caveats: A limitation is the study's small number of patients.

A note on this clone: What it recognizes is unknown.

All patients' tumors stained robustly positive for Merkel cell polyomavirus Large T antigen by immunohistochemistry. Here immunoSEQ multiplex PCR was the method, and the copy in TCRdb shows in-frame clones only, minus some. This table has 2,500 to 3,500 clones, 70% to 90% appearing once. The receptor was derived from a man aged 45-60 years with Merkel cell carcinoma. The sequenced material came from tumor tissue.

The CDR3 coding sequence is TGTGCCAGTAGTATAGACGCCAGATATAGCAATCAGCCCCAGCATTTT. This codes for CASSIDARYSNQPQHF. The chain has TRBV19 and TRBJ1-5; no clear D. Germline assignment: CDR1 LNHDA and CDR2 SQIVND (reference sequence). The V end lost 0 bases, the J end lost 0 bases, and 9 bases lay between the germline ends. The CDR3 is made up of 16 amino acids.